This T cell receptor beta chain comes out of a study of shared clonotypes between healthy human individuals. Measured with immunoSEQ multiplex PCR; TCRdb has only the in-frame clones, and not every one. The sample shows some 1,900,000 clones, roughly 95% of them seen only once. Points on this clone: Its antigen is unknown.

V trimming: 2 bases; J trimming: 4 bases; junction bases outside the gene matches: 13. This CDR3 contains 17 residues. Germline V gene data show CDR1 as SGHAT and CDR2 as FQNNGV. Study findings and constraints: For naive CD4 cells, roughly 4.6% of clonotypes were shared across a handful of donors.

Terminally differentiated effector memory CD45RA+ cells were excluded from the naive CD8 cells, which were CD45RO-negative and positively selected for CCR7. Donors were Caucasian adults residing in Nashville, Tennessee, USA. V and J are TRBV11-2 and TRBJ2-7, with 8 nucleotides matching TRBD1. The TCR originated in a man between 18 and 35 years old in good health. Sequences were obtained from naive CD8+ T cells sorted from blood. Here the CDR3 reads CASSLSFRTGPTYEQYF. The CDR3 DNA reads TGTGCCAGCAGCTTAAGTTTTCGGACAGGGCCCACTTACGAGCAGTACTTC.